The 12 T cell receptor beta chains given below trace back to one sample, sequenced in a study of blood T cell repertoires in COVID-19. Produced via immunoSEQ multiplex PCR; TCRdb's table is partial and in-frame only. The profile shows 220,000 or so clones, around four fifths of them singletons. Sequenced input: peripheral blood. These receptors were obtained from a woman older than 75 with COVID-19, enrolled during active disease.

The chain uses TRBV30 and TRBJ1-1; 7 bases are shared with TRBD1. Trimming took 4 bases from V and 5 from J; bases not matched to a gene: 7. CDR1 and CDR2 from the germline V gene are GTSNPN and SVGIG (reference sequence). The CDR3 spans 13 residues. CDR3 residues: CAWTGGLGTEAFF. The CDR3 region has the DNA TGTGCCTGGACAGGGGGACTAGGGACTGAAGCTTTCTTT. Looking up the rest from reference TRBV30 and TRBJ1-1 gives the full variable domain: SQTIHQWPATLVQPVGSPLSLECTVEGTSNPNLYWYRQAAGRGLQLLFYSVGIGQISSEVPQNLSASRPQDRQFILSSKKLLLSDSGFYLCAWTGGLGTEAFFGQGTRLTVV.

This rearrangement joins TRBV28 to TRBJ2-1; tentative D call: TRBD2 (5 bases). This CDR3 has 12 residues. Germline CDR1 and CDR2: MDHEN and SYDVKM. V shed 6 bases and J shed 10 bases, with 13 bases lying between them. CDR3 DNA sequence: TGTGCCAGCAGCCGCGACTATGAAGAGCAGTTCTTC. It specifies CASSRDYEEQFF.

The rearrangement links TRBV24-1 to TRBJ2-3; 13 bases map to TRBD2. The germline V gene encodes CDR1 KGHDR and CDR2 SFDVKD. The ends lost 5 bases at V and 1 base at J; junction bases unmatched: 5. The CDR3 spans 17 residues. CDR3: CATSAIGTSGGTDTQYF. The CDR3 DNA reads as TGTGCCACCAGTGCCATAGGGACTAGCGGGGGCACAGATACGCAGTATTTT.

This clone was recorded once. The chain joins TRBV5-1 to TRBJ2-7, with D perhaps matching TRBD2 (6 bases). Trimming removed 0 bases from V and 9 bases from J, with 16 bases in between. CDR3 length: 14 residues. Per the germline V gene, CDR1 is SGHRS and CDR2 is YFSETQ. The CDR3 DNA sequence: TGCGCCAGCAGCTTGGAAATTGGGGGGAGCGGGCAGTACTTC. This codes for CASSLEIGGSGQYF.

This chain connects TRBV7-2 to TRBJ1-1; no clear D. There are 16 residues in the CDR3. CDR1 SGHTA and CDR2 FQGNSA come from the germline V gene. The V gene lost 4 bases and the J gene lost 1 base, with 16 bases spanning the gap. CDR3 sequence: CASSSLSLRRNTEAFF. Written as DNA, the CDR3 is TGTGCCAGCAGCTCCCTTTCCCTGAGGAGGAACACTGAAGCTTTCTTT. The whole variable domain, filled in from reference TRBV7-2 and TRBJ1-1, reads GAGVSQSPSNKVTEKGKDVELRCDPISGHTALYWYRQSLGQGLEFLIYFQGNSAPDKSGLPSDRFSAERTGGSVSTLTIQRTQQEDSAVYLCASSSLSLRRNTEAFFGQGTRLTVV.

The chain combines TRBV3-1 (or the pseudogene TRBV3-2) with TRBJ2-2, with 7 bases lining up with TRBD2. Losses at the gene ends were 4 bases for V and 4 bases for J; bases not matched to a gene: 6. CDR1 and CDR2 from the germline V gene are LGHDT and YNNKEL (reference sequence). This CDR3 comprises 15 residues. Written as DNA, the CDR3 is TGTGCCAGCAGCCCTCGCGGGGAGGGCACCGGGGAGCTGTTTTTT. This sequence encodes CASSPRGEGTGELFF.

The chain employs TRBV7-2 and TRBJ1-5; D is unresolved. V lost 0 bases to trimming and J lost 7 bases, with 10 bases between them. Germline loops: CDR1 SGHTA, CDR2 FQGNSA. The CDR3 is made up of 14 amino acids. In DNA form, the CDR3 reads TGTGCCAGCAGCTTAGCGACGGGGTCACAGCCCCAGCATTTT. Amino acid sequence: CASSLATGSQPQHF.

This clone was seen more than once but under ten times. The gene calls are TRBV19 and TRBJ1-3; 9 positions match TRBD1. This CDR3 is built from 13 residues. Per the germline V gene, CDR1 is LNHDA and CDR2 is SQIVND (reference sequence). Losses at the gene ends were 10 bases for V and 6 bases for J; bases not matched to a gene: 7. Written as DNA, the CDR3 is TGTGCCACGGACAGGGGAGGTCTAAACACCATATATTTT. This translates into CATDRGGLNTIYF.

The rearrangement uses TRBV2 and TRBJ1-2, with unresolved D. Between the trimmed V and J ends, which lost 6 bases and 0 bases, there was a span of 14 bases. The germline CDR1 and CDR2 sequences are SNHLY and FYNNEI. The CDR3 is 15 residues long. CDR3 region: CASRPLADTNYGYTF. DNA for the CDR3: TGTGCCAGCAGACCCCTGGCCGATACTAACTATGGCTACACCTTC.

J is TRBJ1-4 and V is TRBV5-1; D not certain. The CDR3 is 16 amino acids. V dropped 0 bases and J dropped 0 bases, with 9 bases sitting between them. Germline CDR1 and CDR2: SGHRS and YFSETQ. The CDR3 DNA sequence: TGCGCCAGCAGCTTGGGGGCAGTTGCAACTAATGAAAAACTGTTTTTT. Encoded protein: CASSLGAVATNEKLFF.

In this sample, this clone turned up once. The chain couples TRBV3-1 (or the pseudogene TRBV3-2) to TRBJ2-7; perhaps TRBD2 as D (6 bases). Germline CDR1 reads LGHDT; CDR2 reads YNNKEL (reference sequence). The CDR3 is made up of 12 amino acids. With 1 base removed from V and 12 bases from J, the gap between germline ends came to 13 bases. The CDR3 loop is CASSQAGTARYF. The CDR3 coding sequence is TGTGCCAGCAGCCAAGCAGGGACTGCGAGGTACTTC.

This clone was observed a few times. The junction does not match germline at one end; this may be a read error. The gene calls are TRBV28 and TRBJ1-2; TRBD1 matches at 7 bases. Germline lookup yields CDR1 MDHEN and CDR2 SYDVKM. The length of the CDR3 is 15 residues. In DNA, the CDR3 is TGTGCCAGCAGGTTATCAGGGGGAGTTAATTATGGCTACACCTTC. It yields the protein CASRLSGGVNYGYTF.